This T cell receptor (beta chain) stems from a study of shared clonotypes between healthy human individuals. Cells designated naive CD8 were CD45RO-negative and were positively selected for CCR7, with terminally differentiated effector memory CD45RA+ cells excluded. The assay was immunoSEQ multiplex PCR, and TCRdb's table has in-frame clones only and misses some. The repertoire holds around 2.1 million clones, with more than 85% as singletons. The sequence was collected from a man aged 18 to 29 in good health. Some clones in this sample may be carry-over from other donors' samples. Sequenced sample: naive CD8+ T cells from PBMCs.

The CDR3 nucleotides read TGTGCCAGCAGCGTATATGGGACGGCTAACAATGAGCAGTTCTTC. This gives the protein CASSVYGTANNEQFF. This chain connects TRBV9 to TRBJ2-1, with D tentatively TRBD1 or TRBD2 (5 bases each). The CDR3 totals 15 residues. Per germline, CDR1 SGDLS and CDR2 YYNGEE. V gave up 1 base and J gave up 5 bases, with 13 bases separating them.